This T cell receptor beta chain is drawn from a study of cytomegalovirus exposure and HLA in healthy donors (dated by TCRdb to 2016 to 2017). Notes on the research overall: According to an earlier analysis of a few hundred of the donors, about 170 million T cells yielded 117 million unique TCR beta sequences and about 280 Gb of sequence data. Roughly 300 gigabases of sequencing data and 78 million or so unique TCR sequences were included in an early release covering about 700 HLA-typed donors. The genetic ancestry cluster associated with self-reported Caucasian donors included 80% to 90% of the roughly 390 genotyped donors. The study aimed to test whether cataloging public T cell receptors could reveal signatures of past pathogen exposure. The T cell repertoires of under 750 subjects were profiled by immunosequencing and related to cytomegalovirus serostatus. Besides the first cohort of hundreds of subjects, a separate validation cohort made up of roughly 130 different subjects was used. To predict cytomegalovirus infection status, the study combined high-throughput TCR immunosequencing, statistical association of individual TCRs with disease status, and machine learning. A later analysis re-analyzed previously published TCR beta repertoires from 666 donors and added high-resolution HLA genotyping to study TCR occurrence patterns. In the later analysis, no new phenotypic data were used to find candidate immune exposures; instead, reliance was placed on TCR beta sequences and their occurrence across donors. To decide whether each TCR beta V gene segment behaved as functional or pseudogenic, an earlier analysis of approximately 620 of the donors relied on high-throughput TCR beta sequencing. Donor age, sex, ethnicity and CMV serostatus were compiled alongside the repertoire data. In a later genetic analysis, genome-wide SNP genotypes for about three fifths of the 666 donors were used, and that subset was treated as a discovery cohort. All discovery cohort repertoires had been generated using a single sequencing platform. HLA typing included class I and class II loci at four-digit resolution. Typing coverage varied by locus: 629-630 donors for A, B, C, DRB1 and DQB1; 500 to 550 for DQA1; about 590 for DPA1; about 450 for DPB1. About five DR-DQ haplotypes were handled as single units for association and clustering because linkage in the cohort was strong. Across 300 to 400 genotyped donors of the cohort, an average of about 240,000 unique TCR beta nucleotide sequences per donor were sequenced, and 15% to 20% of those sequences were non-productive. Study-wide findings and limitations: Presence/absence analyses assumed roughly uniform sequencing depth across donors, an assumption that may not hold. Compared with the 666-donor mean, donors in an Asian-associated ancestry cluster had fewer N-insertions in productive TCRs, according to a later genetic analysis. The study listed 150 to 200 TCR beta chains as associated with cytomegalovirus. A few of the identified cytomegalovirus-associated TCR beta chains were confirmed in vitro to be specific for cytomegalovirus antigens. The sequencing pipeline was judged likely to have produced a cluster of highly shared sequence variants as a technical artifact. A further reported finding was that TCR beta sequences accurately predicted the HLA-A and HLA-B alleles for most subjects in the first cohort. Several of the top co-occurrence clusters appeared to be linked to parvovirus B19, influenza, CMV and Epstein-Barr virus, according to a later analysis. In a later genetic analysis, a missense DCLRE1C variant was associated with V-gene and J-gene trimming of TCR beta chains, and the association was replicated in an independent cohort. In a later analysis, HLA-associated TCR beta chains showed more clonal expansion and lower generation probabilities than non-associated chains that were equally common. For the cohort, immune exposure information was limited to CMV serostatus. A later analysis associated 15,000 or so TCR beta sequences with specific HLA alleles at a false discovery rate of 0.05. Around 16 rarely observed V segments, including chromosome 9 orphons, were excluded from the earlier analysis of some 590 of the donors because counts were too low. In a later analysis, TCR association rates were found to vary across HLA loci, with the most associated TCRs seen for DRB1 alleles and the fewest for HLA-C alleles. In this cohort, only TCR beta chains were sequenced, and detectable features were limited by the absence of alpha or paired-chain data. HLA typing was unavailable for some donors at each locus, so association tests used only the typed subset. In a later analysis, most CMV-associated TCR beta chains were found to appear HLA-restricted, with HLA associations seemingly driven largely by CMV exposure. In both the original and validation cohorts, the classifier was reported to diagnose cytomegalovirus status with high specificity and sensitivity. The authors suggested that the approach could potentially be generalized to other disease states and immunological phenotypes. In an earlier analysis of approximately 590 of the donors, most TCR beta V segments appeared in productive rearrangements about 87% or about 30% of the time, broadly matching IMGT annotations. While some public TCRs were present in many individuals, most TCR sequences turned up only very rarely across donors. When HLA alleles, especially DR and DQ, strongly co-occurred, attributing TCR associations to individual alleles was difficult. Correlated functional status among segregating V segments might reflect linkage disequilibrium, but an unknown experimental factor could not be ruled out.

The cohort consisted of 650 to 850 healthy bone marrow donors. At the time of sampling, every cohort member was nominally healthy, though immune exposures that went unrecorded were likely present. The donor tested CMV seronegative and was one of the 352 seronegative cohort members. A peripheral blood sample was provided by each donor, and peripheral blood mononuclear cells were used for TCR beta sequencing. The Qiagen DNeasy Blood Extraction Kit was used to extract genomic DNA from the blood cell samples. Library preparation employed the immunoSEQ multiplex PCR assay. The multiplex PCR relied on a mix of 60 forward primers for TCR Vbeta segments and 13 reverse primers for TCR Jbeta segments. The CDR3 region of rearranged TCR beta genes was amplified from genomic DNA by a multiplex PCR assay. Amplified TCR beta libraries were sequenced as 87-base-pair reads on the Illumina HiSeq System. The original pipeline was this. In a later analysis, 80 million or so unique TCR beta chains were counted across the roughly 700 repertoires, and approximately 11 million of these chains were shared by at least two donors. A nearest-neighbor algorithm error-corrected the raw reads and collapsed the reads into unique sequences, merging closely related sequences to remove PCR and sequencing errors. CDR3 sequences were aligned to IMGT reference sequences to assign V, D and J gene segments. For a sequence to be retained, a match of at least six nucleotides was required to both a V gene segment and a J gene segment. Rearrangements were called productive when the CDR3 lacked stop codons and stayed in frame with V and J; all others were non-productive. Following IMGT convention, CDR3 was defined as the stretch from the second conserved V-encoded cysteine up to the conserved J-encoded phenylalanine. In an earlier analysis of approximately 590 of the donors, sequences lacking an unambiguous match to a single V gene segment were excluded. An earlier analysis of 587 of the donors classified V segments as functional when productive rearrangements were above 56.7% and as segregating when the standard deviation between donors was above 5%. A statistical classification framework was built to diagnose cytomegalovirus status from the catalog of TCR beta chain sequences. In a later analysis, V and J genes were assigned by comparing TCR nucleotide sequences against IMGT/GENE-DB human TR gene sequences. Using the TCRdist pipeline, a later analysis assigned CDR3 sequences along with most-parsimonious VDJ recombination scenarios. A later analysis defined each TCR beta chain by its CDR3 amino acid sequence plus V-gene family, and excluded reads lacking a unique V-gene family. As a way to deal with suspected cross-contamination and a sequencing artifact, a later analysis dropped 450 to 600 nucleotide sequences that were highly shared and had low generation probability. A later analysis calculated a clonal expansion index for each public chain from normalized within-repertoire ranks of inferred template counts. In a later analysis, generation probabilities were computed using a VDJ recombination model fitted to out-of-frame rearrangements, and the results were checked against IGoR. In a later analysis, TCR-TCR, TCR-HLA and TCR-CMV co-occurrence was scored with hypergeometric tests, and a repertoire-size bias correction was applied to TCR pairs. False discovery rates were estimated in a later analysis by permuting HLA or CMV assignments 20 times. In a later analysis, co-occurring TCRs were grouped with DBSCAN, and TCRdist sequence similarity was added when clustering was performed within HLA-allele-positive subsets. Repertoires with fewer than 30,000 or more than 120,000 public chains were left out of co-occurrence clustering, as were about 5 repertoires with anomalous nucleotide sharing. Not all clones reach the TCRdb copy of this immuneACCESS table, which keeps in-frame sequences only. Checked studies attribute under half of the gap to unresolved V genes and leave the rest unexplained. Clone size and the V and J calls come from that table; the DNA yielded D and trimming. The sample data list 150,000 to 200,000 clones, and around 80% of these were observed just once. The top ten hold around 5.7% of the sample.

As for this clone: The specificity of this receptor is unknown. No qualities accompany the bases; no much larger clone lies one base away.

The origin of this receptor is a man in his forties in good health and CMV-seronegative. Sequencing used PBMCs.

The CDR3 amino acid sequence is: CASSLDGRRGTDTQYF. The bases are TGTGCCAGCAGCCTCGACGGGAGGAGGGGCACAGATACGCAGTATTTT. The receptor chain draws on TRBV5-4 and TRBJ2-3; 7 central nucleotides agree with TRBD2. V ends up 4 bases short and J 1 base short, with an unmatched junction base count of 9. Based on the germline V gene (reference sequence), the CDR1 and CDR2 sequences are SGHNT and YYREEE. Its CDR3 holds 16 amino acids, cysteine through phenylalanine. Just CDR3 DNA is preserved here, 48 bases in frame from base 1.